A single sample is the source of the 21 T cell receptor beta chains below, sequenced in a study of beta chain features in type 1 diabetes. The isolated RNA, all of it, was reverse transcribed, so expressed TCRB transcripts were what got sequenced. Produced via immunoSEQ multiplex PCR; TCRdb's table is partial and in-frame only. In the table there are roughly 250,000 clones, roughly 70% of which are singletons. Sequences were obtained from naive CD4+ T cells from blood. Every receptor here comes from a young man in good health.

V and J are TRBV6-6 and TRBJ2-3, with 8 bases lining up with TRBD1. The CDR3 has 13 residues. Germline V CDR1 and CDR2: MNHNY, SVGAGI (reference sequence). Trimming took 6 bases from V and 7 from J; bases not matched to a gene: 6. In DNA, the CDR3 is TGTGCCAGCAGGCCTCAGGGGGCAAATACGCAGTATTTT. It translates to CASRPQGANTQYF.

The chain has TRBV28 and TRBJ2-2; TRBD1 might be the D (5 bases). V lost 5 bases, J lost 7 bases, and 8 bases lay in between. Germline CDR1 is MDHEN and CDR2 is SYDVKM. The CDR3 covers 12 residues. The CDR3 is CASSPDSGELFF. DNA for the CDR3: TGTGCCAGCAGTCCTGACAGCGGGGAGCTGTTTTTT.

The V gene is TRBV30, the J gene TRBJ2-7, with D possibly called TRBD1 or TRBD2 (6 bases each). This CDR3 has 15 residues. Germline CDR1 is GTSNPN and CDR2 is SVGIG (reference sequence). The V and J ends lost 4 bases and 7 bases respectively, with 23 bases between them. The CDR3 sequence is CAWMGGGTHEGEQYF. CDR3 DNA: TGTGCCTGGATGGGTGGCGGGACACATGAGGGTGAGCAGTACTTC.

Comments on this clone: This same CDR3 is encoded by further DNA sequences in the sample. This chain uses TRBV10-1 with TRBJ2-5; D gene ambiguous. Trimming left V 0 bases short and J 5 bases short, with 4 bases between. This CDR3 has 12 residues. Germline CDR1 WNHNN, CDR2 SYGVQD (reference sequence). This CDR3 reads CASSESGETQYF. CDR3 nucleotide sequence: TGCGCCAGCAGTGAGTCTGGGGAGACCCAGTACTTC.

This rearrangement joins TRBV16 to TRBJ1-6, with 9 bases matching TRBD1. The CDR3 runs 14 residues. Germline V gives CDR1 KGHSY, CDR2 FQNENV. V lost 5 bases, J lost 10 bases, and 6 bases stayed unmatched. In nucleotides, the CDR3 is TGTGCCAGCAGCGAGGACAGGGGATCCTCACCCCTCCACTTT. It is translated as CASSEDRGSSPLHF.

This chain links TRBV28 with TRBJ2-7, with 11 bases matching TRBD2. The germline CDR1 and CDR2 sequences are MDHEN and SYDVKM. The CDR3 is 13 residues long. V trimming: 6 bases; J trimming: 4 bases; junction bases outside the gene matches: 2. CDR3 bases: TGTGCCAGCAGGACTAGCGGGGCTTACGAGCAGTACTTC. Amino acid sequence: CASRTSGAYEQYF. The full variable domain, its missing parts supplied by reference TRBV28 and TRBJ2-7, is DVKVTQSSRYLVKRTGEKVFLECVQDMDHENMFWYRQDPGLGLRLIYFSYDVKMKEKGDIPEGYSVSREKKERFSLILESASTNQTSMYLCASRTSGAYEQYFGPGTRLTVT.

This clone came up a few times. V and J are TRBV2 and TRBJ2-1, with D tentatively TRBD2 (6 bases). The V end lost 5 bases, the J end lost 6 bases, and 20 bases lay between the germline ends. This CDR3 spans 16 amino acids. Germline loops: CDR1 SNHLY, CDR2 FYNNEI. CDR3 amino acids: CASSSDYTVRGNEQFF. DNA of the CDR3: TGTGCCAGCAGTTCCGACTATACGGTGCGGGGCAATGAGCAGTTCTTC.

A word on this clone: Different DNA sequences within this sample yield the same CDR3. The chain couples TRBV20-1 to TRBJ2-7, with D uncertain. This CDR3 comprises 11 residues. CDR1 DFQATT and CDR2 SNEGSKA come from the germline V gene (reference sequence). With 3 bases removed from V and 4 bases from J, the gap between germline ends came to 7 bases. CDR3 DNA: TGCAGTGCTAGTACCGGGTACGAGCAGTACTTC. It specifies CSASTGYEQYF.

This chain uses TRBV29-1 with TRBJ2-7, with TRBD2 identical over 7 bases. Trimming cost V 3 bases and J 4 bases; bases outside gene matches: 3. CDR1 is SQVTM, CDR2 ANQGSEA, per germline. The CDR3 spans 12 residues. CDR3 region: CSVDWGGYEQYF. For the CDR3, the DNA is TGCAGCGTTGATTGGGGGGGATACGAGCAGTACTTC.

This clone was detected only a few times. The V call is TRBV20-1, the J call TRBJ2-3; D is unclear. CDR1 is DFQATT and CDR2 is SNEGSKA in the germline V gene (reference sequence). This CDR3 is 10 amino acids long. Trimming cost V 4 bases and J 3 bases, with 2 bases left between them. The CDR3 coding sequence is TGCAGTGCTACAACAGATACGCAGTATTTT. It yields the protein CSATTDTQYF.

The gene calls are TRBV9 and TRBJ2-5; 9 nucleotides line up with TRBD2. V lost 0 bases and J lost 1; bases outside the gene matches: 4. The germline gives CDR1 SGDLS, CDR2 YYNGEE. This CDR3 has 16 amino acids. Here the CDR3 DNA reads TGTGCCAGCAGCGTAGTAGCTAGCGGGACCCAAGAGACCCAGTACTTC. It specifies CASSVVASGTQETQYF.

The chain couples TRBV7-9 to TRBJ2-2; 11 bases line up with TRBD2. The length of the CDR3 is 16 residues. From germline, CDR1 is SEHNR and CDR2 FQNEAQ (reference sequence). V was clipped by 6 bases and J by 2 bases; unmatched bases: 5. The CDR3: CASRATSGANTGELFF. CDR3 coding DNA: TGTGCCAGCAGAGCGACTAGCGGGGCTAACACCGGGGAGCTGTTTTTT. Complete variable domain (other parts from reference TRBV7-9 and TRBJ2-2): DTGVSQNPRHKITKRGQNVTFRCDPISEHNRLYWYRQTLGQGPEFLTYFQNEAQLEKSRLLSDRFSAERPKGSFSTLEIQRTEQGDSAMYLCASRATSGANTGELFFGEGSRLTVL.

The chain has TRBV29-1 and TRBJ1-1; D call uncertain. Germline CDR1 SQVTM, CDR2 ANQGSEA. V lost 4 bases and J 1 base, leaving 7 bases between the germline ends. The CDR3 is made up of 12 amino acids. The DNA for the CDR3 is TGCAGCGTTGTTTCGACGAACACTGAAGCTTTCTTT. It specifies CSVVSTNTEAFF.

The V and J genes are TRBV23-1 and TRBJ1-2, with D perhaps matching TRBD1 (6 bases). TRBV23-1 is an open reading frame, and its role is uncertain. V was pared by 0 bases and J by 0 bases, with 8 bases between. This CDR3 comprises 15 residues. DNA for the CDR3: TGCGCCAGCAGTCAATCTCGGACAGCTAACTATGGCTACACCTTC. It is translated as CASSQSRTANYGYTF.

This clone has only a few counts. The gene calls are TRBV15 and TRBJ2-3; D is perhaps TRBD2 (6 bases). Germline assignment: CDR1 LNHNV and CDR2 YYDKDF (reference sequence). The V end was cut by 0 bases, the J end by 2 bases, with 9 bases between. The CDR3 sequence is 15 residues long. The CDR3 DNA reads as TGTGCCACCAGCAGAGACGGGACTGCCACAGATACGCAGTATTTT. As protein: CATSRDGTATDTQYF.

This clone was counted between two and nine times. One end of the junction varies from germline; a read error may be responsible. The chain is built from TRBV5-6 and TRBJ1-2; D may be TRBD1 (5 bases). The length of the CDR3 is 17 residues. From germline, CDR1 is SGHDT and CDR2 YYEEEE. CDR3 protein: CASRLGRLRDENYGYTF. CDR3 nucleotides: TGTGCCAGCAGGTTGGGACGTTTGAGGGACGAAAACTATGGCTACACCTTC. Full variable domain (missing parts from reference TRBV5-6 and TRBJ1-2): DAGVTQSPTHLIKTRGQQVTLRCSPKSGHDTVSWYQQALGQGPQFIFQYYEEEERQRGNFPDRFSGHQFPNYSSELNVNALLLGDSALYLCASRLGRLRDENYGYTFGSGTRLTVV.

This clone came up a few times. The chain has TRBV29-1 and TRBJ2-1, with 9 bases fitting TRBD1. This CDR3 comprises 15 residues. From germline, CDR1 is SQVTM and CDR2 ANQGSEA. V gave up 4 bases and J gave up 6 bases; unmatched junction bases: 10. The CDR3 DNA follows: TGCAGCGTTGCCCGGTGGGGGACAGGGATCAATGAGCAGTTCTTC. Amino acid sequence: CSVARWGTGINEQFF.

V usage is TRBV28 and J usage is TRBJ2-1, with no clear D. The length of the CDR3 is 12 residues. V was clipped by 2 bases and J by 7 bases, with 6 bases between them. Germline CDR1 reads MDHEN; CDR2 reads SYDVKM. In DNA form, the CDR3 reads TGTGCCAGCAGTTTAATCGGAAATGAGCAGTTCTTC. Residues: CASSLIGNEQFF.

The rearrangement uses TRBV29-1 and TRBJ2-5; possibly TRBD1 or TRBD2 for D (6 bases each). The CDR3 contains 14 residues. Trimming took off 4 bases at V and 5 bases at J, with 17 bases between the two ends. Looked up from germline, CDR1 is SQVTM and CDR2 is ANQGSEA. The CDR3 nucleotides are TGCAGCGTTGGCCAGAGGGGGGCGGGCGAGACCCAGTACTTC. Protein product: CSVGQRGAGETQYF.

This chain joins TRBV4-3 and TRBJ2-6, with TRBD1 identical over 9 bases. CDR1 and CDR2 (germline): LGHNA, YSLEER. The ends lost 4 bases at V and 2 bases at J; junction bases unmatched: 6. This CDR3 region has 17 residues. The CDR3 spells CASSRGQGGPGANVLTF. The CDR3 nucleotides are TGCGCCAGCAGCCGGGGACAGGGTGGTCCTGGGGCCAACGTCCTGACTTTC.

CDR3 loop: CASRMDRADSPLHF. In DNA, the CDR3 is TGTGCCAGCAGAATGGACAGGGCGGATTCACCCCTCCACTTT. The chain joins TRBV2 to TRBJ1-6; 8 nucleotides line up with TRBD1. The CDR3 runs to 14 residues. Trimming at V came to 6 bases and at J to 8 bases, leaving 6 bases not matched to a gene. Germline lookup yields CDR1 SNHLY and CDR2 FYNNEI. The full variable domain, with the rest looked up from reference TRBV2 and TRBJ1-6, is EPEVTQTPSHQVTQMGQEVILRCVPISNHLYFYWYRQILGQKVEFLVSFYNNEISEKSEIFDDQFSVERPDGSNFTLKIRSTKLEDSAMYFCASRMDRADSPLHFGNGTRLTVT.